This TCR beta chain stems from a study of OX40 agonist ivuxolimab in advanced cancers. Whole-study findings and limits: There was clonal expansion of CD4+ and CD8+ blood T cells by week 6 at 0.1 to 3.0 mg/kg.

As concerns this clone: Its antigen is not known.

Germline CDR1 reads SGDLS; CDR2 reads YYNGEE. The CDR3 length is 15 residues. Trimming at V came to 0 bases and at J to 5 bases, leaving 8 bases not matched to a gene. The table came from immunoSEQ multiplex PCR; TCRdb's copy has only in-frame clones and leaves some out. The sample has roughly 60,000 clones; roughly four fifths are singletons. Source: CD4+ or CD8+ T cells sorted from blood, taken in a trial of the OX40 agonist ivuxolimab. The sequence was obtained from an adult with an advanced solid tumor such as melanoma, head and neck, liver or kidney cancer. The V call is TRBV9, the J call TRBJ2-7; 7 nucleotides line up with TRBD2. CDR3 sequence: CASSVVGRTGDEQYF. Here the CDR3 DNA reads TGTGCCAGCAGCGTAGTCGGGAGGACGGGGGACGAGCAGTACTTC.